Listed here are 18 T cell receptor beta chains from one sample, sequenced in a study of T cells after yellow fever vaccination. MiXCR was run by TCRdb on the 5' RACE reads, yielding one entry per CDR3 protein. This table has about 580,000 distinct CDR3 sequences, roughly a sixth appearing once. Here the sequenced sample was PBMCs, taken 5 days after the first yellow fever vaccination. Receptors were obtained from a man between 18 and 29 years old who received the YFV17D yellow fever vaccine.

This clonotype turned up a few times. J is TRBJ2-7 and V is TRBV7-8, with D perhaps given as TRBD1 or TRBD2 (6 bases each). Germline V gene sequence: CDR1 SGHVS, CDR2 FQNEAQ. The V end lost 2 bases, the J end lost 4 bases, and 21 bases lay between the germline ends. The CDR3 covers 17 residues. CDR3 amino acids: CASSLTALGGLPYEQYV. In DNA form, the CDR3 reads TGTGCCAGCAGCTTAACAGCGTTGGGGGGCCTTCCTTACGAGCAGTACGTC.

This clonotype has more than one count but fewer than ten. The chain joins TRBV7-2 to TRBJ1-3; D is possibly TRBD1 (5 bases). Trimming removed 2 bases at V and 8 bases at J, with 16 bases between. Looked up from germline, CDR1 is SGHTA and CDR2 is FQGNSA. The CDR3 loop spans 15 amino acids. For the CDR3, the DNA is TGTGCCAGCAGCTTAATTAGTCGGGGAGGGGACACCATATATTTT. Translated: CASSLISRGGDTIYF.

The CDR3: CASMGRGETQYF. The CDR3, as DNA: TGTGCCAGCATGGGGCGGGGAGAGACCCAGTACTTC. The V call is TRBV12-3 or TRBV12-4, the J call TRBJ2-5, with TRBD2 as a possible D gene (6 bases). V dropped 7 bases and J dropped 4 bases, with 10 bases sitting between them. CDR3 size: 12 residues.

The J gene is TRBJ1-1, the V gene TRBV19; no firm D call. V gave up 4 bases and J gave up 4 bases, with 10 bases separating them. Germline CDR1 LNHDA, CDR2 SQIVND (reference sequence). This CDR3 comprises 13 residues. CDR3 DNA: TGTGCCAGTAGTACAGTTTCGGGCACTGAAGCTTTCTTT. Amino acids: CASSTVSGTEAFF.

As DNA, the CDR3 is TGCAGTGCTAGAGATCCCGGCCCGGTGGGGACGTTCAATGAGCAGTTCTTC. Amino acids: CSARDPGPVGTFNEQFF. This sequence joins TRBV20-1 and TRBJ2-1, with D possibly called TRBD1 or TRBD2 (5 bases each). There are 17 residues in the CDR3. Germline V gives CDR1 DFQATT, CDR2 SNEGSKA (reference sequence). Trimming left V 0 bases short and J 6 bases short, with 21 bases between.

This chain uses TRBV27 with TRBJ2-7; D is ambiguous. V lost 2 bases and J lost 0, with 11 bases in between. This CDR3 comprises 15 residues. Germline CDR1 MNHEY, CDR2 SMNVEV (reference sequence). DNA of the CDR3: TGTGCCAGCAGTTTAGACGGCGAGAACTCCTACGAGCAGTACTTC. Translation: CASSLDGENSYEQYF.

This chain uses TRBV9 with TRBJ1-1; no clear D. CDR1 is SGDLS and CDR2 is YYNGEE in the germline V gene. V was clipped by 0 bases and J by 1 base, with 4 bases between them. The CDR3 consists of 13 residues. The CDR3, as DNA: TGTGCCAGCAGCGTAGCACCGAACACTGAAGCTTTCTTT. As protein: CASSVAPNTEAFF.

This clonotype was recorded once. The CDR3 DNA is TGTGCCAGCAGTTTGGCCCCGAGCTCCTACGAGCAGTACGTC. As protein: CASSLAPSSYEQYV. The chain recombines TRBV12-3 or TRBV12-4 with TRBJ2-7, with D unclear. Trimming shortened V by 3 bases and J by 0 bases, and 9 bases separated the two germline ends. This CDR3 comprises 14 residues.

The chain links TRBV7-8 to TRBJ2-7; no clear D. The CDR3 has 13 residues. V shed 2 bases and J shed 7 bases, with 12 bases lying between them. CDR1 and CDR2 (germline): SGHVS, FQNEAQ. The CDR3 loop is CASSLWATWEQYV. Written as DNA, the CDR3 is TGTGCCAGCAGCTTATGGGCCACGTGGGAGCAGTACGTC.

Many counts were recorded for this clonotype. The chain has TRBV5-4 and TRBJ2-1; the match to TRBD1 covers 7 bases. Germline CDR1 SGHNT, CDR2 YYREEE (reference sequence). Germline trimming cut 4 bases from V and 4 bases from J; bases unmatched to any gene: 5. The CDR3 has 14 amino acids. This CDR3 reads CASSQGQEYNEQFF. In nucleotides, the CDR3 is TGTGCCAGCAGCCAAGGACAGGAGTACAATGAGCAGTTCTTC. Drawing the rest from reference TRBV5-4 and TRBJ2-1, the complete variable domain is ETGVTQSPTHLIKTRGQQVTLRCSSQSGHNTVSWYQQALGQGPQFIFQYYREEENGRGNFPPRFSGLQFPNYSSELNVNALELDDSALYLCASSQGQEYNEQFFGPGTRLTVL.

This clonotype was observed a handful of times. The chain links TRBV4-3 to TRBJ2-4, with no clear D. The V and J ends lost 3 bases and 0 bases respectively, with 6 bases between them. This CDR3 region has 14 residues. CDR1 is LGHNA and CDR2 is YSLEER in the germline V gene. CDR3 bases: TGCGCCAGCAGCCAGTACCTAGCCAAAAACATTCAGTACTTC. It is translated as CASSQYLAKNIQYF.

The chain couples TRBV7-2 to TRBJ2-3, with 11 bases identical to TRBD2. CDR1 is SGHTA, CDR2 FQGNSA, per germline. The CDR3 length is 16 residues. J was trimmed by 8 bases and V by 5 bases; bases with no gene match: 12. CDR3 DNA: TGTGCCAGCAGCGGATCTAGCGGGGGGCGCGCTGGTACGCAGTATTTT. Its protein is CASSGSSGGRAGTQYF.

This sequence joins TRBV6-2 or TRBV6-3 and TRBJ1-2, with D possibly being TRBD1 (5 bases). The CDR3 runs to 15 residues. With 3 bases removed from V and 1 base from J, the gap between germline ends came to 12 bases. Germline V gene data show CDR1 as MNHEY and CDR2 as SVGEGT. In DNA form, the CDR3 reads TGTGCCAGCAGTTATATTGGGGACTATAACTATGGCTACACCTTC. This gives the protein CASSYIGDYNYGYTF.

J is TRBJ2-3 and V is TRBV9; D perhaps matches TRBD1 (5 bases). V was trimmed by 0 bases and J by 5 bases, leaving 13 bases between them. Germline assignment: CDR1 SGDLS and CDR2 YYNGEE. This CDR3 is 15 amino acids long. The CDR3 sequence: CASSVVRGAKDTQYF. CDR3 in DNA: TGTGCCAGCAGCGTAGTTAGGGGCGCAAAAGATACGCAGTATTTT.

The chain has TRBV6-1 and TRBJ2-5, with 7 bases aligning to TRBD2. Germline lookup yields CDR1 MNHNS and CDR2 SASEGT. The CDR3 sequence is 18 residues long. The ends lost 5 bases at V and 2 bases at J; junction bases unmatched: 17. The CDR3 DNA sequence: TGTGCCAGCAGTCCACGACCTAGGGGAGGGATCGGGCAAGAGACCCAGTACTTC. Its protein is CASSPRPRGGIGQETQYF.

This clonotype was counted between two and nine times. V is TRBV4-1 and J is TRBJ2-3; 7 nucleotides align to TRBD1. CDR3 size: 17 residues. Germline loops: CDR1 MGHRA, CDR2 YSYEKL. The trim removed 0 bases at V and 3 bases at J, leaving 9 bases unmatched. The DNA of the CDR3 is TGCGCCAGCAGCCAAGATCCCGGACAGGTGACAACAGATACGCAGTATTTT. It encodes CASSQDPGQVTTDTQYF.

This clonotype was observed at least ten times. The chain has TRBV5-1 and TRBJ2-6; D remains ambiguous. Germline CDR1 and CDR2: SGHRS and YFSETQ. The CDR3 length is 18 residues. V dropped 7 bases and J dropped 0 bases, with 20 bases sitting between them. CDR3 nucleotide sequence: TGCGCCAGCGGCCCTAGGAAGGGTCCCCTCTCTGGGGCCAACGTCCTGACTTTC. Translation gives CASGPRKGPLSGANVLTF.

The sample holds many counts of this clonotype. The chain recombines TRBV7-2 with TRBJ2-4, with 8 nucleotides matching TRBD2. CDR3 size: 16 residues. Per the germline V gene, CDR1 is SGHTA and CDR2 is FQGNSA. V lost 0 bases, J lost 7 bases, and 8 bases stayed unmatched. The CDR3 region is CASSLALGGGLNIQYF. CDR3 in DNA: TGTGCCAGCAGCTTAGCGCTCGGGGGGGGCTTGAACATTCAGTACTTC.